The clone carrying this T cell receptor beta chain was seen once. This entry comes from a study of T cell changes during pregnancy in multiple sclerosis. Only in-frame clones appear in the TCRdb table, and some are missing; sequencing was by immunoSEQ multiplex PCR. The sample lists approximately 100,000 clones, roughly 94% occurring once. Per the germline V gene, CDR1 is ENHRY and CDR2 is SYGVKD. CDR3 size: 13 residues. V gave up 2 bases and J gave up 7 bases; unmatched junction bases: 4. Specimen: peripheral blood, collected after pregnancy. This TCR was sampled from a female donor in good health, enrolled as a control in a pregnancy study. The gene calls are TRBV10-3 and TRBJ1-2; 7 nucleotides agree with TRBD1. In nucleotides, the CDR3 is TGTGCCATCAGTGAGGCGACAGGGAGTGGCTACACCTTC. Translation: CAISEATGSGYTF.